This T cell receptor beta chain was documented in a study of vaccination and CD4 T cells after COVID-19. Documented treatment: approximately nine-day PBMC culture with coronavirus spike peptide pools or control peptides (ViraFEST assay). The Oncomine TCR Beta short-read assay generated sequence data from the DNA of cultured CD4+ T cells. Via MiXCR, TCRdb re-called the PCR reads, giving one row per CDR3 protein. The sample has about 11,000 distinct CDR3 sequences, 65% to 75% seen once. This clonotype showed up just a few times. Its antigen is unknown. Germline CDR1 LNHDA, CDR2 SQIVND (reference sequence). After removal of 6 bases from V and 0 bases from J, the junction contained 3 bases not matched to a gene. The CDR3 runs to 15 residues.

The sample taken for sequencing was CD4+ T cells from blood, cultured in vitro. The chain has TRBV19 and TRBJ2-2, with TRBD1 identical over 8 bases. The receptor comes from a human donor who had recovered from COVID-19. CDR3 nucleotide sequence: TGTGCCAGTAGGACAGGGGCCTCGAACACCGGGGAGCTGTTTTTT. Translated, it gives CASRTGASNTGELFF.